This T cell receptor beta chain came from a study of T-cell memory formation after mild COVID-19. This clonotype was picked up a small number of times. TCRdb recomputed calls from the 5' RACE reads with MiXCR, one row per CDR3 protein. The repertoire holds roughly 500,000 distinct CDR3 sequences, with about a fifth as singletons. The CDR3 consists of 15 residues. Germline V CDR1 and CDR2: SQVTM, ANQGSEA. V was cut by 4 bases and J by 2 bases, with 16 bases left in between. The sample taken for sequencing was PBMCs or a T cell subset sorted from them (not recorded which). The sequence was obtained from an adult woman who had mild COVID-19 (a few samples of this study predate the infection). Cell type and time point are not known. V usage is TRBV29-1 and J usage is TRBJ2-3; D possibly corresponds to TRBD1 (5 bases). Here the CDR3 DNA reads TGCAGCGTTGTGGGAAGGGGTTGGGTCACAGATACGCAGTATTTT. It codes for CSVVGRGWVTDTQYF.